Presented here are 31 T cell receptor beta chains from one specimen sequenced in a study of cytomegalovirus exposure and HLA in healthy donors. Profiling relied on immunoSEQ multiplex PCR, and the TCRdb table lists in-frame clones only, not all of them. The top ten clones hold 8% to 9.5% of a sample with roughly 130,000 clones, 75% to 90% of them seen once. The specimen was PBMCs. All receptors come from a woman under 30 in good health and CMV-seropositive.

V usage is TRBV27 and J usage is TRBJ2-1, with 7 bases aligning to TRBD1. Losses at the gene ends were 7 bases for V and 3 bases for J; bases not matched to a gene: 9. The germline gives CDR1 MNHEY, CDR2 SMNVEV (reference sequence). This CDR3 is built from 15 residues. The CDR3 sequence is CASTPLTGLYNEQFF. The CDR3 coding sequence is TGTGCCAGCACCCCACTGACAGGGCTCTACAATGAGCAGTTCTTC.

This clone was detected only once. V and J are TRBV23-1 and TRBJ2-5; 10 nucleotides agree with TRBD1. TRBV23-1 is filed as an ORF, its function uncertain. There are 16 residues in the CDR3. V lost 0 bases, J lost 5 bases, and 6 bases stayed unmatched. The CDR3 DNA is TGCGCCAGCAGTCAATCGGGGACAGGGGTTAGGGAGACCCAGTACTTC. Protein sequence: CASSQSGTGVRETQYF.

The gene calls are TRBV9 and TRBJ2-3; 11 bases are a match to TRBD2. The CDR3 length is 15 residues. Germline CDR1 is SGDLS and CDR2 is YYNGEE. After removal of 4 bases from V and 5 bases from J, the junction contained 6 bases not matched to a gene. The CDR3 DNA follows: TGTGCCAGCAGCCTTAGCGGGGGGGCCGGAGATACGCAGTATTTT. Its protein product is CASSLSGGAGDTQYF. Together with reference TRBV9 and TRBJ2-3, the CDR3 gives the full variable domain: DSGVTQTPKHLITATGQRVTLRCSPRSGDLSVYWYQQSLDQGLQFLIQYYNGEERAKGNILERFSAQQFPDLHSELNLSSLELGDSALYFCASSLSGGAGDTQYFGPGTRLTVL.

CDR3 loop: CASSGQGVTRELFF. The DNA for the CDR3 is TGTGCCAGCAGCGGACAGGGCGTTACAAGGGAGCTGTTTTTT. The chain is built from TRBV25-1 and TRBJ2-2, with 8 bases that match TRBD1. Germline V gene data show CDR1 as MGHDK and CDR2 as SYGVNS. The V gene end was trimmed by 6 bases and the J gene end by 9 bases; junction bases not matched to a gene: 9. The CDR3 runs to 14 residues.

The chain couples TRBV9 to TRBJ2-7, with 8 bases identical to TRBD1. With V trimmed by 0 bases and J by 6 bases, 5 bases remained unmatched. This CDR3 is built from 14 residues. Germline lookup yields CDR1 SGDLS and CDR2 YYNGEE. The CDR3 loop is CASSVDTTGVEQYF. CDR3 DNA: TGTGCCAGCAGCGTAGATACGACAGGGGTCGAGCAGTACTTC. Full variable domain (missing parts from reference TRBV9 and TRBJ2-7): DSGVTQTPKHLITATGQRVTLRCSPRSGDLSVYWYQQSLDQGLQFLIQYYNGEERAKGNILERFSAQQFPDLHSELNLSSLELGDSALYFCASSVDTTGVEQYFGPGTRLTVT.

The chain has TRBV5-8 and TRBJ1-5; a weak D match, TRBD1 (6 bases). The V gene's germline CDR1 is SGHTS and CDR2 YDEGEE. V was shortened by 2 bases and J by 0 bases, with 12 bases between the two germline ends. This CDR3 spans 16 amino acids. CDR3 residues: CASSLDRIHSNQPQHF. Written as DNA, the CDR3 is TGTGCCAGCAGCTTAGACAGGATTCATAGCAATCAGCCCCAGCATTTT.

The rearrangement uses TRBV7-3 and TRBJ2-2, with D maybe TRBD2 (6 bases). CDR1 is SGHTA, CDR2 FQGTGA, per germline. CDR3 length: 15 residues. V was clipped by 3 bases and J by 0 bases, with 8 bases between them. CDR3 amino acids: CASSFGGTNTGELFF. CDR3 nucleotides: TGTGCCAGCAGCTTCGGGGGTACGAACACCGGGGAGCTGTTTTTT.

V usage is TRBV5-1 and J usage is TRBJ2-7; 9 nucleotides agree with TRBD1. Trimming removed 7 bases from V and 7 bases from J; junction bases left unmatched: 12. Germline V CDR1 and CDR2: SGHRS, YFSETQ. This CDR3 has 14 residues. CDR3 sequence (DNA): TGCGCCAGCGGGCCTGGACAGGGGTACCTGGAGCAGTACTTC. Protein product: CASGPGQGYLEQYF.

This chain uses TRBV13 with TRBJ1-5, with TRBD1 as a possible D gene (5 bases). V lost 4 bases and J lost 0, with 22 bases in between. The CDR3 runs to 19 residues. The germline V gene encodes CDR1 PRHDT and CDR2 FYEKMQ (reference sequence). CDR3 in amino acids: CASSSGPIRDSYSNQPQHF. In DNA, the CDR3 is TGTGCCAGCAGCTCCGGCCCGATCAGGGACTCTTATAGCAATCAGCCCCAGCATTTT.

The CDR3 region is CAWSRDSTEAFF. CDR3 DNA sequence: TGTGCCTGGAGTAGGGACAGCACTGAAGCTTTCTTT. This sequence joins TRBV30 and TRBJ1-1; 7 bases are shared with TRBD1. The germline V gene encodes CDR1 GTSNPN and CDR2 SVGIG (reference sequence). V shed 2 bases and J 4 bases; nucleotides not matched to a gene: 1. The CDR3 is made up of 12 amino acids.

This sequence joins TRBV28 and TRBJ1-2; D not resolved. The CDR3 contains 18 residues. Trimming left V 7 bases short and J 2 bases short, with 26 bases between. Germline assignment: CDR1 MDHEN and CDR2 SYDVKM. Here the CDR3 reads CASTVGQAVESGNYGYTF. In DNA, the CDR3 is TGTGCCAGCACAGTCGGCCAGGCCGTCGAATCGGGAAACTATGGCTACACCTTC.

This chain connects TRBV10-3 to TRBJ1-2; the D is unclear. Trimming pared 7 bases from V and 3 bases from J, leaving 12 bases between. CDR1 is ENHRY and CDR2 is SYGVKD in the germline V gene. The CDR3 has 13 residues. The CDR3 sequence: CAINQGGDYGYTF. DNA for the CDR3: TGTGCCATCAACCAAGGCGGGGACTATGGCTACACCTTC.

The CDR3, as DNA: TGTGCCAGCAACCGCGGGGGGCCATTCTCCGGGGAGCTGTTTTTT. Protein product: CASNRGGPFSGELFF. The rearrangement links TRBV7-6 to TRBJ2-2; 8 nucleotides match TRBD2. Germline lookup yields CDR1 SGHVS and CDR2 FNYEAQ. The CDR3 runs to 15 residues. Trimming took 7 bases from V and 6 from J; bases not matched to a gene: 10. Based on the CDR3 plus reference TRBV7-6 and TRBJ2-2, the full variable domain is GAGVSQSPRYKVTKRGQDVALRCDPISGHVSLYWYRQALGQGPEFLTYFNYEAQQDKSGLPNDRFSAERPEGSISTLTIQRTEQRDSAMYRCASNRGGPFSGELFFGEGSRLTVL.

This clone is a singleton in its sample. The rearrangement joins TRBV6-1 to TRBJ1-5; the D gene is possibly TRBD1 (5 bases). Germline-derived CDR1 and CDR2 are MNHNS and SASEGT. V lost 3 bases to trimming and J lost 6 bases, with 12 bases between them. The CDR3 extends over 14 amino acids. The chain's CDR3 is CASSEPGRGQPQHF. The DNA of the CDR3 is TGTGCCAGCAGTGAGCCCGGGAGGGGTCAGCCCCAGCATTTT.

The CDR3 is CASSIDRPNEKLFF. DNA for the CDR3: TGCGCCAGCAGTATCGACAGGCCTAATGAAAAACTGTTTTTT. V usage is TRBV10-1 and J usage is TRBJ1-4; D might be TRBD1 (6 bases). Trimming removed 5 bases at V and 3 bases at J, with 10 bases between. Germline V gene sequence: CDR1 WNHNN, CDR2 SYGVQD (reference sequence). The CDR3 runs to 14 residues.

V is TRBV5-8 and J is TRBJ2-7, with D tentatively TRBD1 (8 bases). The CDR3 runs 14 residues. Trimming stripped 6 bases from V and 7 bases from J, with 20 bases between. Germline CDR1 and CDR2: SGHTS and YDEGEE. The CDR3 reads CASKRTGTTGEQYF. CDR3 sequence (DNA): TGTGCCAGCAAACGGACAGGGACTACGGGGGAGCAGTACTTC.

This clone occurred a few times. This sequence joins TRBV10-1 and TRBJ1-2; TRBD1 matches at 9 bases. This CDR3 has 17 residues. Germline CDR1 is WNHNN and CDR2 is SYGVQD (reference sequence). Trimming took 0 bases from V and 6 from J; bases not matched to a gene: 11. The CDR3 loop is CASSESDWTGDIHGYTF. The CDR3 DNA reads as TGCGCCAGCAGTGAGTCCGACTGGACAGGGGATATTCATGGCTACACCTTC.

Here the CDR3 DNA reads TGCGCCAGCAGCCAAGAGGGGCCATCCATGCAGTATTTT. Its translation is CASSQEGPSMQYF. The chain has TRBV4-3 and TRBJ2-3, with D perhaps matching TRBD1 (5 bases). The V end lost 0 bases, the J end lost 11 bases, and 12 bases lay between the germline ends. The CDR3 runs 13 residues. Germline CDR1 is LGHNA and CDR2 is YSLEER.

The genes are TRBV11-2 and TRBJ2-7, with TRBD1 identical over 9 bases. The CDR3 has 15 amino acids. With V trimmed by 4 bases and J by 1 base, 5 bases remained unmatched. CDR1 SGHAT and CDR2 FQNNGV come from the germline V gene. CDR3 sequence reads: CASSSGTGPSYEQYF. CDR3 DNA sequence: TGTGCCAGCAGCTCAGGGACAGGGCCGTCCTACGAGCAGTACTTC.

The chain couples TRBV18 to TRBJ2-2, with D possibly matching TRBD1 (5 bases). The germline V gene encodes CDR1 KGHSH and CDR2 LQKENI. The V end was cut by 3 bases, the J end by 1 base, with 12 bases between. The CDR3 loop spans 16 amino acids. The CDR3 spells CASSPLTVKNTGELFF. CDR3 DNA: TGTGCCAGCTCACCGTTGACAGTTAAGAACACCGGGGAGCTGTTTTTT. The entire variable domain, with the rest obtained from reference TRBV18 and TRBJ2-2, is as follows: NAGVMQNPRHLVRRRGQEARLRCSPMKGHSHVYWYRQLPEEGLKFMVYLQKENIIDESGMPKERFSAEFPKEGPSILRIQQVVRGDSAAYFCASSPLTVKNTGELFFGEGSRLTVL.

The gene calls are TRBV30 and TRBJ1-1, with 7 bases identical to TRBD1. Germline CDR1 is GTSNPN and CDR2 is SVGIG (reference sequence). V was clipped by 0 bases and J by 3 bases; unmatched bases: 4. The CDR3 contains 14 residues. CDR3 sequence: CAWSVSQGDTEAFF. CDR3 DNA sequence: TGTGCCTGGAGTGTAAGTCAGGGGGACACTGAAGCTTTCTTT.

This chain connects TRBV19 to TRBJ1-2, with TRBD1 matching over 11 bases. Germline CDR1 and CDR2: LNHDA and SQIVND (reference sequence). The CDR3 covers 14 residues. Trimming took 5 bases from V and 6 from J; bases not matched to a gene: 5. Written as DNA, the CDR3 is TGTGCCAGTAGTCCGGACAGGGGGCAACATGGCTACACCTTC. This translates into CASSPDRGQHGYTF.

The chain is built from TRBV6-1 and TRBJ1-1; 9 positions agree with TRBD1. Germline CDR1 and CDR2: MNHNS and SASEGT. V dropped 5 bases and J dropped 7; count of bases not matched to a gene: 5. The CDR3 consists of 13 residues. The CDR3 DNA is TGTGCCAGCAGTAGGGACAGGGCTAGTGAAGCTTTCTTT. Translating it yields CASSRDRASEAFF.

This clone was picked up a small number of times. J is TRBJ1-1 and V is TRBV11-2; D unclear. CDR1 is SGHAT and CDR2 is FQNNGV in the germline V gene. The length of the CDR3 is 14 residues. The V gene lost 7 bases and the J gene lost 7 bases, with 19 bases spanning the gap. The DNA for the CDR3 is TGTGCCAGCAACAAAATAGGCGGCGGAGTTGAAGCTTTCTTT. Translation: CASNKIGGGVEAFF.

V usage is TRBV2 and J usage is TRBJ2-5, with 8 bases identical to TRBD2. Germline CDR1 and CDR2: SNHLY and FYNNEI. CDR3 length: 16 residues. The trim removed 6 bases at V and 2 bases at J, leaving 11 bases unmatched. DNA for the CDR3: TGTGCCAGCAGAGCGGGGGTATACGGCGGGCAAGAGACCCAGTACTTC. Amino acid sequence: CASRAGVYGGQETQYF.

The DNA for the CDR3 is TGTGCCAGCAGTGAGAGGAGCTCTGGGGCCAACGTCCTGACTTTC. Protein: CASSERSSGANVLTF. The rearrangement joins TRBV6-4 to TRBJ2-6; D is uncertain. Per the germline V gene, CDR1 is MRHNA and CDR2 is SNTAGT. Deletions cut 3 bases from V and 0 bases from J, with 6 bases between. This CDR3 contains 15 residues.

The V call is TRBV29-1, the J call TRBJ1-2; 7 bases are shared with TRBD1. The germline CDR1 and CDR2 sequences are SQVTM and ANQGSEA. Trimming removed 3 bases from V and 6 bases from J; junction bases left unmatched: 7. The CDR3 consists of 13 residues. CDR3 sequence reads: CSVEDRLGDGYTF. The CDR3 nucleotides are TGCAGCGTTGAGGACAGGCTTGGGGATGGCTACACCTTC. Supplemented by reference TRBV29-1 and TRBJ1-2, the full variable domain reads SAVISQKPSRDICQRGTSLTIQCQVDSQVTMMFWYRQQPGQSLTLIATANQGSEATYESGFVIDKFPISRPNLTFSTLTVSNMSPEDSSIYLCSVEDRLGDGYTFGSGTRLTVV.

This clone was seen just once. J is TRBJ2-2 and V is TRBV28; 9 nucleotides agree with TRBD1. The ends lost 4 bases at V and 1 base at J; junction bases unmatched: 1. This CDR3 is built from 15 residues. CDR1 and CDR2 (germline): MDHEN, SYDVKM. CDR3 in DNA: TGTGCCAGCAGTTCGGGACAGGGGAACACCGGGGAGCTGTTTTTT. It yields the protein CASSSGQGNTGELFF.

V gene TRBV7-2 combines with J gene TRBJ2-7; 9 bases line up with TRBD2. This CDR3 comprises 17 residues. With 0 bases clipped from V and 2 bases from J, the junction kept 8 bases outside the gene matches. The germline V gene has CDR1 SGHTA and CDR2 FQGNSA. The CDR3 here is CASSLAEGASGAYEQYF. The CDR3, as DNA: TGTGCCAGCAGCTTAGCGGAAGGGGCTAGCGGGGCCTACGAGCAGTACTTC.

The J gene is TRBJ2-1, the V gene TRBV9; maybe TRBD2 (6 bases). The CDR3 is 13 residues long. Trimming stripped 7 bases from V and 8 bases from J, with 16 bases between. Germline V gives CDR1 SGDLS, CDR2 YYNGEE. This CDR3 is CASSGTPGDEQFF. CDR3 bases: TGTGCCAGCTCCGGGACTCCCGGGGATGAGCAGTTCTTC.

The genes are TRBV6-1 and TRBJ2-7, with 9 bases lining up with TRBD2. CDR1 MNHNS and CDR2 SASEGT come from the germline V gene. The CDR3 runs to 17 residues. V lost 3 bases to trimming and J lost 3 bases; unmatched junction nucleotides: 12. CDR3 DNA sequence: TGTGCCAGCAGTGACAACAGGGTTAGCGGGGGAATCTACGAGCAGTACTTC. The encoded protein is CASSDNRVSGGIYEQYF.